This T cell receptor beta chain was recovered during a study of T cells in Graves' hyperthyroidism and ophthalmopathy. In the study overall: Peripheral blood was secured at the point of initial diagnosis, before any treatment.

The junction had 12 bases not matched to a gene; V was cut back by 0 bases and J by 10 bases. CDR3 length: 16 amino acids. Germline lookup yields CDR1 LNHDA and CDR2 SQIVND (reference sequence). This clonotype occurred a few times. Researchers took RNA transcripts and amplified the TCR beta CDR3 regions from them. Initially, a first-round RT-PCR of the TCR CDR3 employed the HTBI primer set. Each CDR3 protein is one row after TCRdb ran MiXCR on the multiplex PCR reads. Among 600,000 to 900,000 distinct CDR3 sequences listed, 16% were seen once. Uncontrolled infection, other autoimmune disease, pregnancy or lactation led to exclusion. PBMCs were sourced from approximately 9.3 ml fresh peripheral blood.

This receptor was obtained from a man younger than 35 with Graves' hyperthyroidism. Sequences were obtained from blood. This chain joins TRBV19 and TRBJ2-1, with 7 bases fitting TRBD2. The CDR3, as DNA: TGTGCCAGTAGTATAGAGCCCCTCGCGGGAGAGGGAGAGCAGTTCTTC. Protein product: CASSIEPLAGEGEQFF.